The clone carrying this T cell receptor beta chain was seen only a few times. The antigen is not known. Other DNA sequences in this specimen translate into the identical CDR3. This specimen belongs to a study of beta chain features in type 1 diabetes. The V end lost 0 bases, the J end lost 3 bases, and 8 bases lay between the germline ends. CDR1 is LNHNV and CDR2 is YYDKDF in the germline V gene (reference sequence). The CDR3 has 14 residues. The entirety of the isolated RNA underwent reverse transcription, so expressed TCRB transcripts were sequenced. Data came from immunoSEQ multiplex PCR; TCRdb stores just in-frame clones and leaves some out. The sample has nearly 700,000 clones, around 15% seen once. The study, taken as a whole, reports: In every one of the four CD4+ subsets, TCRB CDR3s were moderately but significantly shorter in Type 1 diabetes patients.

Every donor had blood drawn once into heparin, roughly 110 mL on average. This TCR was recovered from a man younger than 35 with type 1 diabetes. This chain connects TRBV15 to TRBJ2-5; TRBD1 is a possible D gene (6 bases). Sequencing was carried out using naive CD4+ T cells from blood. CDR3 sequence (DNA): TGTGCCACCAGCAGAGATCGGACAGAAGAGACCCAGTACTTC. This gives the protein CATSRDRTEETQYF.